A selection of T cell receptor beta chains follows, all from one sample in a study of shared clonotypes between healthy human individuals. Produced via immunoSEQ multiplex PCR; TCRdb's table is partial and in-frame only. The sample yields some 2,000,000 clones, about 95% seen once. The sequencing sample was made of naive CD8+ T cells sorted from blood. All receptors derive from a man between 18 and 29 years old in good health. The CDR3 runs from the conserved cysteine through the conserved F or W. D genes are given only for firm matches. For some rows the clone size is stated as once, few or many, or as a class when expanded; others skip it.

TRBD1,TRBJ1-3,TRBV7-2,NA,CASSLTGVSGNTIYF,TGTGCCAGCAGCCTCACAGGGGTTTCTGGAAACACCATATATTTT
NA,TRBJ2-1,TRBV19,NA,CASSIDLRGGNEQFF,TGTGCCAGTAGTATAGATCTTAGGGGGGGAAATGAGCAGTTCTTC
NA,TRBJ1-1,TRBV6-5,NA,CASSYSSGDTEAFF,TGTGCCAGCAGTTACTCGAGCGGGGACACTGAAGCTTTCTTT
TRBD1,TRBJ1-2,TRBV7-2,NA,CASSFGQAGGYTF,TGTGCCAGCAGCTTCGGACAGGCCGGTGGCTACACCTTC
TRBD2,TRBJ2-7,TRBV11-2,NA,CASSLGTTSGWYEQYF,TGTGCCAGCAGCTTAGGAACGACTAGCGGGTGGTACGAGCAGTACTTC
NA,TRBJ2-2,TRBV6-6,NA,CASSQQEPLNTGELFF,TGTGCCAGCAGTCAACAGGAGCCCCTGAACACCGGGGAGCTGTTTTTT
NA,TRBJ2-1,TRBV7-6,NA,CASSLGPGGTGYNEQFF,TGTGCCAGCAGCTTAGGGCCCGGGGGAACGGGGTACAATGAGCAGTTCTTC
NA,TRBJ1-6,TRBV6-5,NA,CASSYEEGHSPLHF,TGTGCCAGCAGTTACGAGGAGGGCCATTCACCCCTCCACTTT
TRBD2,TRBJ2-5,TRBV4-3,NA,CASSHLAASGETQYF,TGCGCCAGCAGCCACCTGGCCGCTAGCGGGGAGACCCAGTACTTC
NA,TRBJ2-5,TRBV25-1,NA,CASSEYWAEYF,TGTGCCAGCAGTGAATATTGGGCAGAGTACTTC
TRBD2,TRBJ2-7,TRBV5-4,NA,CASSFGGGPHEQYF,TGTGCCAGCAGCTTCGGGGGAGGGCCCCACGAGCAGTACTTC
TRBD2,TRBJ2-7,TRBV10-3,NA,CAISEAGGVGEQYF,TGTGCCATCAGTGAGGCGGGGGGGGTAGGCGAGCAGTACTTC
NA,TRBJ1-2,TRBV5-4,NA,CASSLAGSGRWGYTF,TGTGCCAGCAGCTTGGCCGGCAGTGGGAGATGGGGCTACACCTTC
NA,TRBJ1-1,TRBV27,NA,CASSLGATGYNTEAFF,TGTGCCAGCAGCCTAGGGGCGACAGGTTACAACACTGAAGCTTTCTTT
NA,TRBJ2-2,TRBV6-6,NA,CASSSWVNTGELFF,TGTGCCAGCAGTTCTTGGGTGAACACCGGGGAGCTGTTTTTT
NA,TRBJ1-1,TRBV5-1,NA,CASSLGFGMDGTEAFF,TGCGCCAGCAGCTTGGGTTTCGGTATGGATGGCACTGAAGCTTTCTTT
TRBD2,TRBJ2-5,TRBV2,NA,CASSDALAGGETQYF,TGTGCCAGCAGTGATGCGCTAGCGGGAGGAGAGACCCAGTACTTC
NA,TRBJ1-1,TRBV10-1,NA,CASSEQQNTEAFF,TGCGCCAGCAGTGAGCAACAGAACACTGAAGCTTTCTTT
NA,TRBJ2-1,TRBV6-5,NA,CASTIYNEQFF,TGTGCCAGCACCATCTACAATGAGCAGTTCTTC
NA,TRBJ2-7,TRBV12-5,once,CASGLTSRPPYEQYF,TGTGCTAGTGGTTTGACAAGCCGGCCTCCCTACGAGCAGTACTTC
TRBD1,TRBJ1-4,TRBV27,NA,CASSLLGQGGGEGEKLFF,TGTGCCAGCAGTTTGTTGGGACAGGGAGGGGGAGAGGGCGAAAAACTGTTTTTT
NA,TRBJ2-3,TRBV7-2,NA,CASSPDTDTQYF,TGTGCCAGCAGCCCAGACACAGATACGCAGTATTTT
TRBD1,TRBJ2-7,TRBV4-2,NA,CASSQEPLTGLDEQYF,TGTGCCAGCAGCCAAGAGCCCTTGACAGGGCTCGACGAGCAGTACTTC
TRBD1,TRBJ2-7,TRBV6-1,NA,CASSEGQGTEQYF,TGTGCCAGCAGTGAGGGACAGGGCACCGAGCAGTACTTC
NA,TRBJ2-7,TRBV7-2,NA,CASSLGSQLAYSPYEQYF,TGTGCCAGCAGCTTAGGTAGTCAACTAGCTTATTCGCCCTACGAGCAGTACTTC
TRBD2,TRBJ2-5,TRBV6-5,NA,CASSYSRTSQETQYF,TGTGCCAGCAGTTACTCCAGGACTAGCCAAGAGACCCAGTACTTC
NA,TRBJ1-1,TRBV27,NA,CASSPVRVQGTNTEAFF,TGTGCCAGCAGTCCAGTCAGGGTCCAGGGAACGAACACTGAAGCTTTCTTT
TRBD2,TRBJ2-7,TRBV5-4,NA,CASSTETSGSAYEQYF,TGTGCCAGCAGCACTGAAACTAGCGGTTCGGCCTACGAGCAGTACTTC